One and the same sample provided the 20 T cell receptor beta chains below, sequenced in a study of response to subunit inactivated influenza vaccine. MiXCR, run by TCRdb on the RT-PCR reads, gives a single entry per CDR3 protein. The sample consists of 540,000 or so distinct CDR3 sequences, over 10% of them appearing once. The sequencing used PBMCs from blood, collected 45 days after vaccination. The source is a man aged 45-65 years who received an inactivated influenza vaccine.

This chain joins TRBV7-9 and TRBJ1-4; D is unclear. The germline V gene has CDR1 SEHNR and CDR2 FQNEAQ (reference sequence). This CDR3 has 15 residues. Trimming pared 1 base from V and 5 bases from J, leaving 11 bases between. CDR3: CASSLVQTKNEKLFF. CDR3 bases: TGTGCCAGCAGCTTAGTGCAGACGAAGAATGAAAAACTGTTTTTT.

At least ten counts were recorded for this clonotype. Written as DNA, the CDR3 is TGTGCCAGCAGCGAAAAATGGGGGGCGAACTATGGCTACACCTTC. As protein: CASSEKWGANYGYTF. This chain connects TRBV28 to TRBJ1-2, with D perhaps TRBD1 (6 bases). Between the trimmed V and J ends, which lost 6 bases and 2 bases, there was a span of 16 bases. Germline V lookup: CDR1 MDHEN, CDR2 SYDVKM. CDR3 length equals 15 residues.

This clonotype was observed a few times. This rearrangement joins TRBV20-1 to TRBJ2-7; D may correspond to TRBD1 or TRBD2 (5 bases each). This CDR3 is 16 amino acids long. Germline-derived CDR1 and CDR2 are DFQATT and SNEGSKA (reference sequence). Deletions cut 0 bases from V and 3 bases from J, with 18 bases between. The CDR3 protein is CSARDRDGTQLYEQYF. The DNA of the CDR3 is TGCAGTGCTAGAGACCGGGACGGAACTCAACTCTACGAGCAGTACTTC.

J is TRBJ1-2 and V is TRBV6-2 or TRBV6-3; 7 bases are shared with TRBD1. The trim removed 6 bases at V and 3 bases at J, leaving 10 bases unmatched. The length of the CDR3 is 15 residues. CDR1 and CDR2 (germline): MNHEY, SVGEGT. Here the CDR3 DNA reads TGTGCCAGCAGACCCGGGACAGTCATCGACTATGGCTACACCTTC. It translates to CASRPGTVIDYGYTF.

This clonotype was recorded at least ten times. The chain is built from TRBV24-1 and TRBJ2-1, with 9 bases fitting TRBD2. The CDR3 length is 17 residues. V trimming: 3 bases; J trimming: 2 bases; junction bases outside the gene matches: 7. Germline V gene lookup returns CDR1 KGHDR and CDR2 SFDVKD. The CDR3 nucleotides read TGTGCCACCAGTGATGAAGCCACTAGCGGGCCCTACAATGAGCAGTTCTTC. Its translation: CATSDEATSGPYNEQFF.

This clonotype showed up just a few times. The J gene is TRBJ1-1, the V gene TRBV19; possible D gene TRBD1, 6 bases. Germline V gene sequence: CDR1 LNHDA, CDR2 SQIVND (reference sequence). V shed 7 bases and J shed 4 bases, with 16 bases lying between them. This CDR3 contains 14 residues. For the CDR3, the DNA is TGTGCCAGTATCCCGGCAGGGGAAAGCACTGAAGCTTTCTTT. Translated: CASIPAGESTEAFF.

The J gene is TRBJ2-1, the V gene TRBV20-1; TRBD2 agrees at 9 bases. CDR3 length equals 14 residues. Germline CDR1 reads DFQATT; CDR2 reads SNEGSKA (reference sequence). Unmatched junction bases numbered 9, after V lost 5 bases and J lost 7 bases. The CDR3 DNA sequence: TGCAGTGCTTCTTCGGGGGCGGGAGGGAATGAGCAGTTCTTC. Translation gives CSASSGAGGNEQFF.

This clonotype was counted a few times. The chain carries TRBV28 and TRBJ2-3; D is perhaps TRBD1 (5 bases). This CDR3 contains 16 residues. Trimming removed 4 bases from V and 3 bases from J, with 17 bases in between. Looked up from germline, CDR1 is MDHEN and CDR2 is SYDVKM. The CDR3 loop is CASSSPVGQGTDTQYF. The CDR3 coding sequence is TGTGCCAGCAGTTCCCCAGTTGGGCAGGGTACAGATACGCAGTATTTT.

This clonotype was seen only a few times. The CDR3 protein is CASSYGTATSYEQYF. CDR3 nucleotides: TGTGCCAGCAGTTATGGGACAGCAACCTCCTACGAGCAGTACTTC. The chain joins TRBV2 to TRBJ2-7, with 7 nucleotides matching TRBD1. Germline V gene data show CDR1 as SNHLY and CDR2 as FYNNEI. Germline trimming cut 5 bases from V and 0 bases from J; bases unmatched to any gene: 7. The CDR3 contains 15 residues.

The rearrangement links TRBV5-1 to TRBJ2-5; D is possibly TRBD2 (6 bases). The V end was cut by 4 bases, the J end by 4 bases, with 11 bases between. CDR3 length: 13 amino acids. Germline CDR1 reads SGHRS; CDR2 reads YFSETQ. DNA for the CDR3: TGCGCCAGCAGCAAGGGACTCGGAGAGACCCAGTACTTC. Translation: CASSKGLGETQYF. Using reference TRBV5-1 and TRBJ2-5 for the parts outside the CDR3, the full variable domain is KAGVTQTPRYLIKTRGQQVTLSCSPISGHRSVSWYQQTPGQGLQFLFEYFSETQRNKGNFPGRFSGRQFSNSRSEMNVSTLELGDSALYLCASSKGLGETQYFGPGTRLLVL.

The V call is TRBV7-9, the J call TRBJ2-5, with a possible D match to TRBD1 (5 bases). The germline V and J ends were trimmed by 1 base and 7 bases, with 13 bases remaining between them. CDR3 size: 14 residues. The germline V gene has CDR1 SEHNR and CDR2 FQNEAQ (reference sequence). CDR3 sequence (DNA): TGTGCCAGCAGCTTAGACGCAGGGTACGGGACCCAGTACTTC. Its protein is CASSLDAGYGTQYF. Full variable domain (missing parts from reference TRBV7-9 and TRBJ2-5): DTGVSQNPRHKITKRGQNVTFRCDPISEHNRLYWYRQTLGQGPEFLTYFQNEAQLEKSRLLSDRFSAERPKGSFSTLEIQRTEQGDSAMYLCASSLDAGYGTQYFGPGTRLLVL.

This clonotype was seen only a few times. The CDR3 sequence is CASSTMGHQPQHF. The DNA for the CDR3 is TGTGCCAGCAGCACTATGGGGCATCAGCCCCAGCATTTT. The chain employs TRBV7-2 and TRBJ1-5, with D perhaps TRBD1 (5 bases). The CDR3 has 13 residues. Trimming left V 5 bases short and J 5 bases short, with 10 bases between. Germline loops: CDR1 SGHTA, CDR2 FQGNSA.

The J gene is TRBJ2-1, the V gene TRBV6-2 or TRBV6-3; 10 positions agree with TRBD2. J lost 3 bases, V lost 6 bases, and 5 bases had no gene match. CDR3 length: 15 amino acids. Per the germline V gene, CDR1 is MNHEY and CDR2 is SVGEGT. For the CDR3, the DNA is TGTGCCAGCAGCAAGCAGCGGGGGGGCTACAATGAGCAGTTCTTC. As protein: CASSKQRGGYNEQFF.

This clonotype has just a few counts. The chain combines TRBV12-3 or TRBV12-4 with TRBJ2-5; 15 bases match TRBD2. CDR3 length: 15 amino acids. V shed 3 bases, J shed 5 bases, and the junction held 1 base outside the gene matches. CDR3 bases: TGTGCCAGCAGTTTTGGACTAGCGGGGGGGGAGACCCAGTACTTC. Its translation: CASSFGLAGGETQYF.

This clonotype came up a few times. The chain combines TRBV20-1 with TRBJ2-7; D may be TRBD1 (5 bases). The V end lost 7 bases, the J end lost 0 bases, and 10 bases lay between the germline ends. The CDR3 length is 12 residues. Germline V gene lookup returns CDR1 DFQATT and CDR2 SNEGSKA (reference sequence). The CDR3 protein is CSVPTASYEQYF. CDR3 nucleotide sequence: TGCAGTGTTCCGACAGCCTCCTACGAGCAGTACTTC.

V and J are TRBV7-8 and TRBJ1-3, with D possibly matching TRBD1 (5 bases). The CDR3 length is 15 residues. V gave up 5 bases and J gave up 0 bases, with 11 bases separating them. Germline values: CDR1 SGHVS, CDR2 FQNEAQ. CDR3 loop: CASSPTGFSGNTIYF. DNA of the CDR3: TGTGCCAGCAGCCCAACAGGCTTCTCTGGAAACACCATATATTTT.

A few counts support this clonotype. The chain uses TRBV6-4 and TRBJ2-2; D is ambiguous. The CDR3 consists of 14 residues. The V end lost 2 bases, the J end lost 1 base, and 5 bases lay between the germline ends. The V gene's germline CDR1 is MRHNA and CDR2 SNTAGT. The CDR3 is CASSDEGNTGELFF. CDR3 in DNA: TGTGCCAGCAGTGACGAAGGGAACACCGGGGAGCTGTTTTTT.

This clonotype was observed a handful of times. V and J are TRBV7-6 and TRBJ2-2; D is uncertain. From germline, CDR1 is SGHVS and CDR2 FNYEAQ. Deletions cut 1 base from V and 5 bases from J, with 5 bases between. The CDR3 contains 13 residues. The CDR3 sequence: CASSLVQTGELFF. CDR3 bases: TGTGCCAGCAGCTTAGTACAGACCGGGGAGCTGTTTTTT. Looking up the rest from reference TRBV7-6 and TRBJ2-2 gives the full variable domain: GAGVSQSPRYKVTKRGQDVALRCDPISGHVSLYWYRQALGQGPEFLTYFNYEAQQDKSGLPNDRFSAERPEGSISTLTIQRTEQRDSAMYRCASSLVQTGELFFGEGSRLTVL.

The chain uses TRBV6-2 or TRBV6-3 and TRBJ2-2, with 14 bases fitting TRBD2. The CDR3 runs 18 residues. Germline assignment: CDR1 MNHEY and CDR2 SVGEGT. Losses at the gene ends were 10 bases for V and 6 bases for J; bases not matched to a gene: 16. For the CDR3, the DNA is TGTGCCATCTGCCCCCTCGAGACTAGCGGGAGGGCCGCCGGGGAGCTGTTTTTT. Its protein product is CAICPLETSGRAAGELFF.

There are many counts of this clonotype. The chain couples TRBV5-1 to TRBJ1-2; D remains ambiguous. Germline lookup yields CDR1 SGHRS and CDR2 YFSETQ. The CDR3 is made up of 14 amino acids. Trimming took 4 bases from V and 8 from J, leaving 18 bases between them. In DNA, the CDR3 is TGCGCCAGCAGCCCATCCAGATTACGCTGGGGCTACACCTTC. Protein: CASSPSRLRWGYTF.